The TCR beta chain under discussion was sequenced for a study of cytomegalovirus exposure and HLA in healthy donors. For the study at large: Genetic ancestry analysis placed around four fifths of the roughly 400 donors that were genotyped in the Caucasian-associated cluster.

Use of 60 Vbeta and 13 Jbeta primers characterized the PCR. TCRdb keeps only in-frame clones here, not all; method: immunoSEQ multiplex PCR. The profile covers around 150,000 clones, with roughly four fifths appearing a single time and 0.9% to 1% taken by the ten largest. Turning to this clone: The antigen is not known.

Study findings and constraints: Later on, an analysis showed TCR association rates differing by HLA locus, with DRB1 the most and HLA-C the fewest. In an earlier analysis, about 90% or about 30%: the productive usage of most TCR beta V segments.

CDR1 and CDR2 (germline): MGHRA, YSYEKL. CDR3 length equals 17 residues. V lost 1 base, J lost 1 base, and 3 bases stayed unmatched. The receptor's source is a girl aged 2-10 years in good health and CMV-seropositive. The sequencing sample was made of PBMCs. This chain joins TRBV4-1 and TRBJ1-5, with TRBD1 matching 11 bases. CDR3 protein: CASSQGTGGGSNQPQHF. The CDR3 region has the DNA TGCGCCAGCAGCCAAGGGACAGGGGGCGGGAGCAATCAGCCCCAGCATTTT.